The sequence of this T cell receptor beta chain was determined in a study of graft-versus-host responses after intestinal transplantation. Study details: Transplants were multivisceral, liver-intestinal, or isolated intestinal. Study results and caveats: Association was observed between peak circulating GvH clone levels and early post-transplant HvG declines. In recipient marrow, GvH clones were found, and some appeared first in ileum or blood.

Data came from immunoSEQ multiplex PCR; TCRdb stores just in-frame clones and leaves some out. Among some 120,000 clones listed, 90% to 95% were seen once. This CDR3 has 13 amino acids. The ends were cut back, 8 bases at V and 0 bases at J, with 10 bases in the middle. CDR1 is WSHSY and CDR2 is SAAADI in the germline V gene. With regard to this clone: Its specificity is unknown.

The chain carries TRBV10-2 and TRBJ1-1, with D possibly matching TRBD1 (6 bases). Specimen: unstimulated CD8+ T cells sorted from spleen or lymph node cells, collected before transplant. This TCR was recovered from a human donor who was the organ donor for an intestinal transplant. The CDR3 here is CASGQTLNTEAFF. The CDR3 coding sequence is TGCGCCAGCGGACAGACCCTGAACACTGAAGCTTTCTTT.